This T cell receptor beta chain was profiled in a study of radiotherapy plus CTLA-4 blockade in lung cancer. The V and J ends lost 3 bases and 7 bases respectively, with 18 bases between them. The CDR3 covers 16 residues. Germline assignment: CDR1 KGHSH and CDR2 LQKENI. Clones were read by immunoSEQ multiplex PCR, and TCRdb kept only the in-frame ones, dropping some. The table records tens of thousands of clones, 65% to 85% of them present only once. Treatment of patients with chemo-refractory metastatic non-small-cell lung cancer consisted of focal radiation plus CTLA-4 blockade with ipilimumab. Worth noting for this clone: Its target is unknown.

Study-wide results and caveats: Response, reportedly, was best predicted by interferon-beta along with early blood T cell clone dynamics.

This sample comprised peripheral blood, obtained from a patient treated with radiotherapy plus ipilimumab. This clonotype originated in a human donor with non-small cell lung cancer whose response to radiotherapy plus ipilimumab could not be evaluated. Some clones in this sample may be carry-over from other donors' samples. The rearrangement uses TRBV18 and TRBJ2-2; D is possibly TRBD2 (5 bases). The CDR3 DNA is TGTGCCAGCTCACCCTGGGAACAGCTAAGCGGCGGGGAGCTGTTTTTT. It is translated as CASSPWEQLSGGELFF.